Listed below are T cell receptor beta chains from one sample, sequenced in a study of immune heterogeneity within non-small cell lung tumors. In TCRdb, the multiplex PCR reads were re-called with MiXCR into one record per CDR3 protein. The data hold about 22,000 distinct CDR3 sequences, with less than 35% observed a single time. Sequencing was carried out using lung tumor tissue. The origin of the receptors is a man aged 35 to 55 with non-small cell lung cancer. The CDR3 runs from the conserved cysteine through the conserved F or W. D genes are given only for firm matches. Expanded clones are given a class, and other clones once, few, many or no size at all.

many	TRBV28	TRBJ2-3	NA	TGTGCCAGCAGTTTGGTCACAGATACGCAGTATTTT	CASSLVTDTQYF
NA	TRBV11-3	TRBJ1-4	NA	TGTGCCAGCAGCTTAGTTTACGCGGGCGTTGGGGAAAAACTGTTTTTT	CASSLVYAGVGEKLFF
once	TRBV9	TRBJ1-3	NA	TGTGCCAGCAGCGCGCAGGCAGCTAGCTCTGGAAACAACATATATTTT	CASSAQAASSGNNIYF
many	TRBV19	TRBJ2-7	NA	TGTGCCAGTAGTCCGGGTTCGTACGAGCAGTACTTC	CASSPGSYEQYF
many	TRBV5-1	TRBJ1-3	NA	TGCGCCAGCAGCTTGGCTGCGGCCTCTGGAAACACCATATATTTT	CASSLAAASGNTIYF
NA	TRBV6-1	TRBJ2-3	TRBD2	TGTGCCAGCAGTAAACACGGGACTAGCGGGAGTGTCACAGATACGCAGTATTTT	CASSKHGTSGSVTDTQYF
few	TRBV4-2	TRBJ2-2	NA	TGTGCCAGTATGGGAAGGACCGGGGAGCTGTTTTTT	CASMGRTGELFF
NA	TRBV12-3/TRBV12-4	TRBJ2-4	NA	TGTGCCAGCAGCCTCCATGGGGGAAACATTCAGTGCTTC	CASSLHGGNIQCF
NA	TRBV5-6	TRBJ1-2	NA	TGTGCCAGCAGCTTCGTACCTACCAATTATAACTATGGCTACACCTTC	CASSFVPTNYNYGYTF
medium-sized	TRBV19	TRBJ1-2	NA	TGTGCCAGTAGTATAGGAACCTCGGGAGGTGGCTACACCTTC	CASSIGTSGGGYTF
NA	TRBV7-2	TRBJ2-5	NA	TGTGCCAGCAGCTTGGTCGAGGGGGATCAAGAGACCCAGTACTTC	CASSLVEGDQETQYF
NA	TRBV5-1	TRBJ2-5	NA	TGCGCCAGCAGGCCGGGGTGGGGGGCGCAGGAATGGGAGACCCAGTACTTC	CASRPGWGAQEWETQYF
many	TRBV30	TRBJ1-3	NA	TGTGCCTGGAGTATTGGTTACACCATATATTTT	CAWSIGYTIYF
many	TRBV20-1	TRBJ2-1	NA	TGCAGTGCTAATACGAGGGGGACTCATTACAATGAGCAGTTCTTC	CSANTRGTHYNEQFF
medium-sized	TRBV6-5	TRBJ2-7	TRBD1	TGTGCCAGCAGTTACTCAGGGACAGGGGGCTCCTACGAGCAGTACTTC	CASSYSGTGGSYEQYF
many	TRBV20-1	TRBJ1-2	NA	TGCAGTGCTAGAGTTAGAGGGGCCGGTGGCTACACCTTC	CSARVRGAGGYTF
many	TRBV2	TRBJ2-1	NA	TGTGCCAGCAGTGAACGCGATGAGCAGTTCTTC	CASSERDEQFF
NA	TRBV12-3/TRBV12-4	TRBJ1-4	TRBD1	TGTGCCAGCAGTGGGACAGGTAAAACACTTTCGGAAAAACTGTTATTT	CASSGTGKTLSEKLLF
few	TRBV5-1	TRBJ1-3	TRBD1	TGCGCCAGCAGCAGGACGGGACAGGGGGGAACTGGAAACACCATATATTTT	CASSRTGQGGTGNTIYF
few	TRBV4-3	TRBJ1-2	NA	TGCGCCAGCAGCCAAGGTCTGCATAGCTATGGCTACACCTTC	CASSQGLHSYGYTF
NA	TRBV20-1	TRBJ2-1	NA	TGCAGTGCTAGAGTAGCCCCTAGCACGGTCGAGCAGTTCTTC	CSARVAPSTVEQFF
many	TRBV5-1	TRBJ2-1	TRBD2	TGCGCCAGCAGCCCTAGCGGGAGGGCCAACAATGAGCAGTTCTTC	CASSPSGRANNEQFF
NA	TRBV14	TRBJ2-7	TRBD1	TGTGCCAGCAGCCAGCAGCCCCCCGGGACAGGGGGCGAGCAGTACTTC	CASSQQPPGTGGEQYF
medium-sized	TRBV18	TRBJ1-5	NA	TGTGCCAGCTCACCCACGTCAGGACAGAGCAATCAGCCCCAGCATTTT	CASSPTSGQSNQPQHF
few	TRBV7-9	TRBJ2-3	TRBD2	TGTGCCAGCAGCCCTCTCGGGGGGACGGATACGCAGTATTTT	CASSPLGGTDTQYF
medium-sized	TRBV7-3	TRBJ2-1	TRBD2	TGTGCCAGCAGCTCGGGGCGGGGGTCCTTCCCCCCACACAATGAGCAGTTCTTC	CASSSGRGSFPPHNEQFF
many	TRBV6-6	TRBJ2-1	NA	TGTGCCAGCAGTTACTCCCTGCCCCAGGGACTTTACAATGAGCAGTTCTTC	CASSYSLPQGLYNEQFF
NA	TRBV4-3	TRBJ1-6	NA	TGCGCCAGCAGCCAAGCCGACGGTCATAATTCACCCCTCCACTTT	CASSQADGHNSPLHF
many	TRBV6-1	TRBJ1-1	NA	TGTGCCAGCAGTTATAATACGGGGTTTGCTGAAGCTTTCTTT	CASSYNTGFAEAFF
NA	TRBV6-2/TRBV6-3	TRBJ2-2	TRBD2	TGTGCCAGCAGCCCACAGCCGGCGGGGGCCGGGGAGCTGTTTTTT	CASSPQPAGAGELFF
NA	TRBV5-1	TRBJ2-5	TRBD1	TGCGCCAGCAGCTTAGGGACAGAGGGTCCCCAAGAGACCCAGTACTTC	CASSLGTEGPQETQYF
many	TRBV2	TRBJ1-5	TRBD1	TGTGCCAGCAGTCGACAGGGGTCTCCCAATCAGCCCCAGCATTTT	CASSRQGSPNQPQHF
medium-sized	TRBV19	TRBJ1-5	TRBD1	TGTGCCAGTAGGCGGACAGGGCGCCTTTACCATCAGCCCCAGCATTTT	CASRRTGRLYHQPQHF
many	TRBV28	TRBJ2-7	NA	TGTGCCAGCAGTCCCGACAGGCTGACCTACGAGCAGTACTTC	CASSPDRLTYEQYF
few	TRBV20-1	TRBJ2-7	NA	TGCAGTGCTAGAGAGGGGGTGGGAACCACTTTAGAGCAGTACTTC	CSAREGVGTTLEQYF
NA	TRBV18	TRBJ2-7	TRBD2	TGTTCCAGCTCACCATCCGTTAGCGGGGCTACCTACGAGCAGTACTTC	CSSSPSVSGATYEQYF
many	TRBV19	TRBJ1-2	NA	TGTGCCAGTAGTATACGGGGGAACTATGGCTACACCTTC	CASSIRGNYGYTF
NA	TRBV5-4	TRBJ2-3	NA	TGTGCCAGCAGCTTGGCCGTGTCAGGGCGAACAGATACGCAGTATTTT	CASSLAVSGRTDTQYF
many	TRBV20-1	TRBJ1-2	NA	TGCAGTGCTAGAGGCAGAACCTATGGCTACACCTTC	CSARGRTYGYTF
medium-sized	TRBV6-1	TRBJ2-7	TRBD1	TGTGCCAGCAGCGAACAGGGGGCTTCCTACGAGCAGTACTTC	CASSEQGASYEQYF
few	TRBV29-1	TRBJ2-7	TRBD1	TGCAGCGTGGCCGGACAGGGCTACGAGCAGTACTTC	CSVAGQGYEQYF
few	TRBV25-1	TRBJ1-5	TRBD1	TGTGCCAGCAGTGGGACAGGGGGCAATCAGCCCCAGCATTTT	CASSGTGGNQPQHF
many	TRBV6-1	TRBJ1-5	TRBD1	TGTGCCAGCAGTGTCCAGACAGGGGGCGCTTCGCCCCAGCATTTT	CASSVQTGGASPQHF
many	TRBV9	TRBJ2-7	TRBD1	TGTGCCAGCAGCGCCGAACAGGGGAAGGGGATTTACGAGCAGTACTTC	CASSAEQGKGIYEQYF
many	TRBV3-1	TRBJ2-3	TRBD2	TGTGCCAGCAGCCGGAGCGCTAGTAGCGGGTTCGTTCAGGATACGCAGTATTTT	CASSRSASSGFVQDTQYF
many	TRBV4-2	TRBJ1-4	NA	TGTGCCAGCAGCGATCGGTCGGAGAAACTGTTTTTT	CASSDRSEKLFF
NA	TRBV18	TRBJ2-1	NA	TGTGCCAGCTCACTACAGCGAGGGGCCTATCACAATGAGCAGTTCTTC	CASSLQRGAYHNEQFF
medium-sized	TRBV9	TRBJ2-6	TRBD1	TGTGCCAGCACCGACAGGGCCGGGGCCAACGTCCTGACTTTC	CASTDRAGANVLTF
few	TRBV2	TRBJ2-3	TRBD2	TGTGCCAGCAATGGACTAGCGGGTAACACAGATACGCAGTATTTT	CASNGLAGNTDTQYF
NA	TRBV10-3	TRBJ2-3	NA	TGTGCCATCAGTCAACAGGTTGATACGCAGTATTTT	CAISQQVDTQYF
many	TRBV6-5	TRBJ1-1	TRBD1	TGTGCCAGCAGTTACTCTAGAGGACAGGGAGAAACTGAAGCTTTCTTT	CASSYSRGQGETEAFF
many	TRBV11-2	TRBJ1-5	TRBD1	TGTGCCAGCAGCCAGACAGGGACGGATCAGCCCCAGCATTTT	CASSQTGTDQPQHF
many	TRBV5-1	TRBJ2-5	NA	TGCGCCAGCAGCTTGGAGGGGGCCCAGTACTTC	CASSLEGAQYF
NA	TRBV7-9	TRBJ2-1	NA	TGTGCCAGCAGCTTAGTTCGGGTTACCGGGACAAAGGACAATGAGCAGTTCTTC	CASSLVRVTGTKDNEQFF
many	TRBV6-4	TRBJ2-1	TRBD2	TGTGCCAGCAGTGCCAGGACTAGCGGGAGTATTGAGCAGTTCTTC	CASSARTSGSIEQFF
NA	TRBV19	TRBJ2-4	TRBD1	TGTGCCAGTAGTATCTTGGGGCAGGGGGAAAACATTCAGTACTTC	CASSILGQGENIQYF
many	TRBV12-3/TRBV12-4	TRBJ2-7	NA	TGTGCCAGCAGCCTCGGGAGCTCCTACGAGCAGTACTTC	CASSLGSSYEQYF
many	TRBV6-6	TRBJ2-2	NA	TGTGCCAGCAGTTACACCTGGGACGCCGCGAACACCGGGGAGCTGTTTTTT	CASSYTWDAANTGELFF